Listed below are T cell receptor beta chains from one sample, sequenced in a study of identical twins. MiXCR was run by TCRdb on the 5' RACE reads, yielding one entry per CDR3 protein. The top ten hold roughly 7% of the sample, which has 310,000 or so distinct CDR3 sequences, roughly 9.8% seen once. The same specimen was also included in a second study, on yellow fever vaccine responses in identical twins.

The source material was CD8+ T cells sorted from blood. The receptors shown here come from a woman aged 18-35 years in good health. The CDR3 runs from the conserved cysteine through the conserved F or W. Fields, in order: V gene, D gene, J gene, clone size, CDR3 protein, CDR3 DNA. D genes are given only for firm matches. Size tells how often a clone was seen (once, few, many) or the class of an expanded clone, and some rows leave it out.

>TRBV7-8|TRBD2|TRBJ2-1|.
CASSLAFGLVNHEQFF
TGTGCCAGCAGCTTAGCGTTTGGACTAGTAAACCATGAGCAGTTCTTC
>TRBV12-3/TRBV12-4|TRBD1|TRBJ2-2|.
CASSQPSGGQGARTGELFF
TGTGCCAGCAGTCAACCCTCGGGGGGACAGGGGGCTCGCACCGGGGAGCTGTTTTTT
>TRBV6-1|.|TRBJ2-7|few
CASSPPSGSVLTYEQYF
TGTGCCAGCAGCCCACCCTCCGGCTCGGTTTTAACCTACGAGCAGTACTTC
>TRBV5-1|.|TRBJ2-5|.
CASRASGMETQYF
TGCGCCAGCAGAGCTTCGGGAATGGAGACCCAGTACTTC
>TRBV7-7|TRBD2|TRBJ2-5|.
CASSLWREGQETQYF
TGTGCTAGCAGCTTATGGCGGGAGGGCCAAGAGACCCAGTACTTC
>TRBV30|.|TRBJ2-2|few
CAWSSGVYGELFF
TGTGCCTGGAGTTCGGGCGTGTACGGGGAGCTGTTTTTT
>TRBV20-1|.|TRBJ2-3|few
CSAESPRAPTDTQYF
TGCAGTGCCGAGAGCCCCAGGGCCCCCACAGATACGCAGTATTTT
>TRBV29-1|TRBD2|TRBJ2-1|few
CSVVAGGLYNEQFF
TGCAGCGTTGTGGCGGGAGGGCTCTACAATGAGCAGTTCTTC
>TRBV10-3|.|TRBJ2-2|.
CAISESRTANTGELFF
TGTGCCATCAGTGAGTCGCGGACGGCGAACACCGGGGAGCTGTTTTTT
>TRBV4-3|.|TRBJ1-2|many
CASSQDRELGYGYTF
TGCGCCAGCAGCCAAGATCGGGAGCTTGGCTATGGCTACACCTTC
>TRBV24-1|.|TRBJ2-6|many
CATSATARGKTGANVLTF
TGTGCCACCAGTGCGACTGCCAGGGGCAAAACTGGGGCCAACGTCCTGACTTTC
>TRBV20-1|.|TRBJ1-1|many
CSASDGLNTEAFF
TGCAGTGCTTCGGACGGATTGAACACTGAAGCTTTCTTT
>TRBV29-1|.|TRBJ2-3|few
CSVEGKTLTDTQYF
TGCAGCGTTGAGGGGAAGACACTCACAGATACGCAGTATTTT
>TRBV4-3|TRBD2|TRBJ2-5|few
CASSPRLAQETQYF
TGCGCCAGCAGCCCGCGACTAGCGCAAGAGACCCAGTACTTC
>TRBV11-1|.|TRBJ2-4|many
CASSPGEGNVLAKNIQYF
TGTGCCAGCAGCCCCGGAGAGGGGAACGTCTTAGCCAAAAACATTCAGTACTTC
>TRBV20-1|.|TRBJ2-7|.
CSARDPRDTSYEQYF
TGCAGTGCTAGAGATCCTCGGGACACCTCCTACGAGCAGTACTTC
>TRBV11-2|.|TRBJ1-1|few
CASSLNGGPNTEAFF
TGTGCCAGCAGCTTAAACGGGGGACCGAACACTGAAGCTTTCTTT
>TRBV24-1|.|TRBJ2-2|few
CATSDLGGTGELFF
TGTGCCACCAGTGATTTAGGGGGGACCGGGGAGCTGTTTTTT
>TRBV28|.|TRBJ2-1|many
CASSPGPGGDDNEQFF
TGTGCCAGCAGTCCAGGACCAGGGGGGGACGACAATGAGCAGTTCTTC
>TRBV4-1|TRBD2|TRBJ2-3|many
CASSGTSGPQMQYF
TGCGCCAGCTCCGGGACTAGCGGCCCACAAATGCAGTATTTT
>TRBV5-4|TRBD2|TRBJ2-5|many
CASSFLAGDQETQYF
TGTGCCAGCAGCTTTCTAGCGGGGGACCAAGAGACCCAGTACTTC
>TRBV11-2|.|TRBJ2-5|many
CASSLKQSGETQYF
TGTGCCAGCAGCTTAAAACAAAGCGGGGAGACCCAGTACTTC
>TRBV7-2|.|TRBJ2-3|few
CASSRMGGTDTQYF
TGTGCCAGCAGCAGGATGGGAGGCACAGATACGCAGTATTTT